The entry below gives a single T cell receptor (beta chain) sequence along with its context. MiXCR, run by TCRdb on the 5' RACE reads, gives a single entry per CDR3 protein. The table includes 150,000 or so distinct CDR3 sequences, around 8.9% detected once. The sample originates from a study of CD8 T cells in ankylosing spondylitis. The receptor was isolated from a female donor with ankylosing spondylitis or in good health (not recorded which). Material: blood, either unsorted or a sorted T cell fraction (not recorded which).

The CDR3 DNA is TGTGCCAGCAGTTACGGGGCTAGCGGATGGGGAGGGGATGAGCAGTTCTTC. Protein sequence: CASSYGASGWGGDEQFF. This chain links TRBV6-2 or TRBV6-3 with TRBJ2-1; 7 positions agree with TRBD2. Looked up from germline, CDR1 is MNHEY and CDR2 is SVGEGT. Trimming removed 2 bases from V and 8 bases from J; junction bases left unmatched: 15. This CDR3 spans 17 amino acids.